Following are 23 T cell receptor beta chains from one sample sequenced in a study of Graves' ophthalmopathy and Graves' hyperthyroidism. From RNA, the CDR3 regions of TCR beta chains were amplified and sequenced. Amplification began with first-round RT-PCR using HTBI primers, then second-round multiplex PCR was performed. TCRdb used MiXCR to reprocess the multiplex PCR reads, holding one entry per CDR3 protein. The sample carries some 410,000 distinct CDR3 sequences, 20% to 25% recorded once. Input material: peripheral blood. These receptors all stem from a woman aged 18-29 years with stable Graves' hyperthyroidism.

Notes on this clonotype: At one of its ends the junction is not consistent with the germline gene, which may arise from a read error. J is TRBJ1-1 and V is TRBV12-3 or TRBV12-4; D is possibly TRBD1 (5 bases). The CDR3 has 16 residues. DNA for the CDR3: TGTGCCAGCAGTTTAGCGCTTACGGCAGGGAGGACTGAAGCTTCCTTT. This sequence encodes CASSLALTAGRTEASF.

This clonotype was detected ten times or more. The rearrangement uses TRBV19 and TRBJ2-5, with TRBD2 matching over 11 bases. CDR1 is LNHDA and CDR2 is SQIVND in the germline V gene (reference sequence). Germline trimming cut 4 bases from V and 2 bases from J; bases unmatched to any gene: 6. This CDR3 has 16 amino acids. CDR3 residues: CASSTPGTSGQETQYF. The CDR3 DNA follows: TGTGCCAGTAGTACTCCAGGGACTAGCGGACAAGAGACCCAGTACTTC.

This clonotype was seen repeatedly, ten times or more. The genes are TRBV6-2 or TRBV6-3 and TRBJ2-2; a weak D match, TRBD2 (6 bases). Germline V gene lookup returns CDR1 MNHEY and CDR2 SVGEGT. Trimming left V 1 base short and J 6 bases short, with 9 bases between. This CDR3 has 14 residues. The CDR3 DNA reads as TGTGCCAGCAGTTACTTCCCTAGCGCCGGGGAGCTGTTTTTT. Its translation is CASSYFPSAGELFF.

This clonotype was picked up many times. This sequence joins TRBV6-5 and TRBJ2-5; D is perhaps TRBD2 (6 bases). CDR3 length: 15 amino acids. Per germline, CDR1 MNHEY and CDR2 SVGAGI. Between the trimmed V and J ends, which lost 0 bases and 0 bases, there was a span of 8 bases. DNA for the CDR3: TGTGCCAGCAGTTACTCTAGCGGATACCAAGAGACCCAGTACTTC. Translated: CASSYSSGYQETQYF.

A remark on this clonotype: A much larger clone is a single base away; this may be a read error. The chain links TRBV27 to TRBJ1-2; 8 bases are a match to TRBD1. Germline loops: CDR1 MNHEY, CDR2 SMNVEV (reference sequence). Losses at the gene ends were 5 bases for V and 3 bases for J; bases not matched to a gene: 2. The CDR3 length is 13 residues. This CDR3 is CASSDRGYYGYTF. DNA for the CDR3: TGTGCCAGCAGTGACAGGGGTTACTATGGCTACACCTTC.

This clonotype appeared many times. This chain uses TRBV29-1 with TRBJ2-7; 9 bases match TRBD1. The CDR3 extends over 14 amino acids. Unmatched junction bases numbered 14, after V lost 8 bases and J lost 6 bases. CDR1 and CDR2 (germline): SQVTM, ANQGSEA. CDR3 region: CSINRGPGVSEQYF. CDR3 nucleotides: TGCAGCATTAACAGGGGGCCGGGAGTCTCCGAGCAGTACTTC.

For this clonotype: In this CDR3 the conserved last residue, phenylalanine or tryptophan, is missing, so a read error is likely. It is unclear where the CDR3 begins or ends on the DNA, so no DNA is shown, and the CDR3 is as TCRdb lists it. V gene TRBV11-2 combines with J gene TRBJ1-1. The CDR3 adds up to 12 amino acids, both ends counted. Germline V CDR1 and CDR2: SGHAT, FQNNGV. The CDR3 is CASTLMNTEACL.

The V call is TRBV28, the J call TRBJ2-7; D is uncertain. Germline values: CDR1 MDHEN, CDR2 SYDVKM. The length of the CDR3 is 14 residues. Trimming pared 3 bases from V and 4 bases from J, leaving 13 bases between. Written as DNA, the CDR3 is TGTGCCAGCAGTTTCCATACACGAATATACGAGCAGTACTTC. This sequence encodes CASSFHTRIYEQYF. The whole variable domain, remainder taken from reference TRBV28 and TRBJ2-7, is DVKVTQSSRYLVKRTGEKVFLECVQDMDHENMFWYRQDPGLGLRLIYFSYDVKMKEKGDIPEGYSVSREKKERFSLILESASTNQTSMYLCASSFHTRIYEQYFGPGTRLTVT.

This clonotype was detected many times. J is TRBJ2-5 and V is TRBV11-2; no definite D call. This CDR3 is 15 amino acids long. Germline V gene data show CDR1 as SGHAT and CDR2 as FQNNGV. V lost 0 bases and J lost 5, with 13 bases in between. CDR3 coding DNA: TGTGCCAGCAGCTTAGATCGTGAGGCCTGGGAGACCCAGTACTTC. This translates into CASSLDREAWETQYF.

This clonotype was seen more than once but under ten times. The chain carries TRBV4-1 and TRBJ2-7, with a tentative D call TRBD2 (6 bases). Germline-derived CDR1 and CDR2 are MGHRA and YSYEKL. Trimming shortened V by 4 bases and J by 2 bases, and 12 bases separated the two germline ends. The CDR3 consists of 14 residues. The CDR3 DNA is TGCGCCAGCAGCCCCCGGGACTCGACCTACGAGCAGTACTTC. The encoded protein is CASSPRDSTYEQYF.

There are many counts of this clonotype. The chain recombines TRBV6-2 or TRBV6-3 with TRBJ1-6; no clear D gene. Germline values: CDR1 MNHEY, CDR2 SVGEGT. V was pared by 5 bases and J by 7 bases, with 9 bases between. There are 13 residues in the CDR3. CDR3 loop: CASSPFRNSPLHF. The CDR3 DNA reads as TGTGCCAGCAGTCCATTTCGGAATTCACCCCTCCACTTT.

This clonotype was found many times. The rearrangement uses TRBV20-1 and TRBJ2-4; D not resolved. The CDR3 runs to 16 residues. The germline V and J ends were trimmed by 6 bases and 9 bases, with 27 bases remaining between them. Per germline, CDR1 DFQATT and CDR2 SNEGSKA (reference sequence). CDR3 sequence reads: CSAQLPPLHQFRIQYF. The CDR3 DNA reads as TGCAGTGCCCAACTCCCACCACTTCATCAGTTTCGCATTCAGTACTTC.

This clonotype has at least ten counts. This chain uses TRBV12-3 or TRBV12-4 with TRBJ1-1, with a tentative D call TRBD1 (5 bases). This CDR3 comprises 12 residues. Trimming took off 7 bases at V and 6 bases at J, with 12 bases between the two ends. This chain's CDR3 is CASTLGGAEAFF. CDR3 DNA: TGTGCCAGCACCCTGGGGGGGGCTGAAGCTTTCTTT.

This clonotype was picked up a small number of times. CDR3: CAWITTRQFMNTEAFF. DNA for the CDR3: TGTGCCTGGATTACTACCCGACAGTTTATGAACACTGAAGCTTTCTTT. The chain is built from TRBV30 and TRBJ1-1, with a possible D match to TRBD1 (5 bases). The length of the CDR3 is 16 residues. CDR1 GTSNPN and CDR2 SVGIG come from the germline V gene (reference sequence). V dropped 4 bases and J dropped 0 bases, with 18 bases sitting between them.

This clonotype was recorded at least ten times. The chain carries TRBV6-5 and TRBJ1-2, with unresolved D. V shed 3 bases and J shed 5 bases, with 16 bases lying between them. The germline CDR1 and CDR2 sequences are MNHEY and SVGAGI. This CDR3 region has 15 residues. The CDR3 spells CASSYFDGVGYGYTF. CDR3 nucleotides: TGTGCCAGCAGTTATTTCGACGGGGTGGGGTATGGCTACACCTTC.

To note about this clonotype: A much larger clone sits a single nucleotide away, making a read error possible. Without the conserved terminal phenylalanine or tryptophan, this CDR3 likely stems from a read error. This rearrangement joins TRBV5-1 to TRBJ2-7; D is uncertain. Germline CDR1 reads SGHRS; CDR2 reads YFSETQ. The V gene lost 0 bases and the J gene lost 3 bases, with 13 bases spanning the gap. The CDR3 is 15 residues long. The CDR3 DNA is TGCGCCAGCAGCTTGGACACTCAGACCTTCTACGAGCAGTACTTG. It yields the protein CASSLDTQTFYEQYL.

The V call is TRBV28, the J call TRBJ2-7; TRBD1 is a possible D gene (6 bases). Germline V CDR1 and CDR2: MDHEN, SYDVKM. This CDR3 spans 12 amino acids. The V gene lost 10 bases and the J gene lost 6 bases, with 16 bases spanning the gap. This CDR3 reads CATRTGNGEQYF. CDR3 nucleotides: TGTGCCACAAGAACAGGGAATGGCGAGCAGTACTTC.

At least ten counts were recorded for this clonotype. The chain uses TRBV5-1 and TRBJ2-5, with D uncertain. Germline V gene data show CDR1 as SGHRS and CDR2 as YFSETQ. The CDR3 loop spans 14 amino acids. V lost 1 base, J lost 2 bases, and 9 bases lay in between. CDR3 bases: TGCGCCAGCAGCTTGTCGACACTACAAGAGACCCAGTACTTC. Translating gives CASSLSTLQETQYF.

The table lists this clonotype with many counts. The chain couples TRBV6-1 to TRBJ2-2, with TRBD1 matching over 9 bases. Germline-derived CDR1 and CDR2 are MNHNS and SASEGT. The V segment lost 4 bases and the J segment 3 bases; nucleotides outside the gene matches: 0. The CDR3 has 14 amino acids. CDR3 bases: TGTGCCAGCAGTGGGACAGGGGACACCGGGGAGCTGTTTTTT. It specifies CASSGTGDTGELFF.

This clonotype was picked up many times. The V call is TRBV18, the J call TRBJ1-2; TRBD1 matches at 7 bases. Looked up from germline, CDR1 is KGHSH and CDR2 is LQKENI. There are 13 residues in the CDR3. V shed 6 bases, J shed 6 bases, and the junction held 7 bases outside the gene matches. The CDR3: CASSPTGQDGYTF. CDR3 nucleotide sequence: TGTGCCAGCTCCCCGACAGGGCAGGATGGCTACACCTTC.

The CDR3 loop reads CSARELVGPRGYTF. CDR3 nucleotides: TGCAGTGCTAGAGAGCTTGTAGGGCCGCGAGGTTACACCTTC. The rearrangement uses TRBV20-1 and TRBJ1-2; D remains ambiguous. This CDR3 spans 14 amino acids. The germline gives CDR1 DFQATT, CDR2 SNEGSKA (reference sequence). Trimming took 0 bases from V and 11 from J, leaving 19 bases between them.

This clonotype has only a few counts. The rearrangement joins TRBV11-1 to TRBJ2-3, with TRBD2 matching 7 bases. In germline, CDR1 is SGHAT, CDR2 FQDESV (reference sequence). This CDR3 is built from 16 residues. After removal of 3 bases from V and 3 bases from J, the junction contained 9 bases not matched to a gene. Here the CDR3 DNA reads TGTGCCAGCAGCTTTTCGACGTTCGGGGGGACAGATACGCAGTATTTT. This sequence encodes CASSFSTFGGTDTQYF. Full variable domain (rest looked up from reference TRBV11-1 and TRBJ2-3): EAEVAQSPRYKITEKSQAVAFWCDPISGHATLYWYRQILGQGPELLVQFQDESVVDDSQLPKDRFSAERLKGVDSTLKIQPAELGDSAMYLCASSFSTFGGTDTQYFGPGTRLTVL.

This clonotype was observed at least ten times. The CDR3 DNA follows: TGTGCCAGCAGTGAAATGTCTGGGGGGGGCATTAAATACGAGCAGTACTTC. It translates to CASSEMSGGGIKYEQYF. The chain is built from TRBV25-1 and TRBJ2-7; possible D gene TRBD2, 7 bases. Germline-derived CDR1 and CDR2 are MGHDK and SYGVNS. Trimming left V 2 bases short and J 4 bases short, with 21 bases between. CDR3 size: 17 residues.